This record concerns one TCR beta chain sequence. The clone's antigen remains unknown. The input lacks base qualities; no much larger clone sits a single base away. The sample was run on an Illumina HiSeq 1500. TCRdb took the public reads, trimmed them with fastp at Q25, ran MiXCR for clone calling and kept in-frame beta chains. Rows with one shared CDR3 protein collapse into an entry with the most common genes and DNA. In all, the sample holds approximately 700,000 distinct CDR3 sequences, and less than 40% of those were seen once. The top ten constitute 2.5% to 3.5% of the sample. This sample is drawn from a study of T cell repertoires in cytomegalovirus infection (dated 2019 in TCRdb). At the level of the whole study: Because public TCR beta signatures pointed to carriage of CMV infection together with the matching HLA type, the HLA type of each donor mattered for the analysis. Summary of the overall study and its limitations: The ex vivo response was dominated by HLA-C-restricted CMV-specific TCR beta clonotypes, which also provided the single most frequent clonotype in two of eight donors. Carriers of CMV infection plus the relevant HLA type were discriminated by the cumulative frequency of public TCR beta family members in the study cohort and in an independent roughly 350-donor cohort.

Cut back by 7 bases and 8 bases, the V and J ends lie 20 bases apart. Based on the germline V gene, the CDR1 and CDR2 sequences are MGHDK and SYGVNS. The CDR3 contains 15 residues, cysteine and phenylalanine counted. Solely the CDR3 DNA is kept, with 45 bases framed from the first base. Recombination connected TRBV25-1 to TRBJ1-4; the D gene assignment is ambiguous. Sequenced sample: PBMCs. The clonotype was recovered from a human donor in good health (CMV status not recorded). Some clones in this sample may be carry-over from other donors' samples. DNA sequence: TGTGCCAGCACGCCTGCTATGGGAGGGAGAGAAAAACTGTTTTTT. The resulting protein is CASTPAMGGREKLFF.